The entry that follows covers one TCR beta chain sequence. The sample comes from a study of OX40 agonist ivuxolimab in advanced cancers. About the research overall: Three patients responded partially, comprising one with hepatocellular carcinoma and two with cutaneous melanoma.

Using immunoSEQ multiplex PCR, the repertoire was profiled, and TCRdb retains in-frame clones only, with some absent. The table has tens of thousands of clones, about 88% seen once; the top ten hold 1.1%. The germline V gene has CDR1 MDHEN and CDR2 SYDVKM. The CDR3 covers 13 residues. V lost 7 bases and J lost 1, with 10 bases in between. The sequence derives from an adult with an advanced solid tumor such as melanoma, head and neck, liver or kidney cancer. Source: CD4+ or CD8+ T cells sorted from blood, taken in a trial of the OX40 agonist ivuxolimab. The rearrangement joins TRBV28 to TRBJ1-1; D gene uncertain. The CDR3 coding sequence is TGTGCCAGCATCCCCCCCGGGAACACTGAAGCTTTCTTT. This gives the protein CASIPPGNTEAFF.